This T cell receptor (beta chain) was retrieved from a study of T cells after posttransplantation cyclophosphamide. Note on this clone: Its specificity is not known.

Overall study results and limits: Skin or GI-infiltrating T cells shared few TRB sequences with blood. Donor CD8+ memory clones often dominated recipient blood repertoires at later times.

Germline assignment: CDR1 SGHNT and CDR2 YYREEE (reference sequence). Deletions cut 1 base from V and 5 bases from J, with 6 bases between. The CDR3 runs 12 residues. Using immunoSEQ multiplex PCR, the repertoire was profiled, and TCRdb retains in-frame clones only, with some absent. This table holds approximately 40,000 clones, around four fifths found once. A marrow graft followed busulfan-fludarabine conditioning, with cyclophosphamide on days +3 and +4. This TCR came from a female patient in her 40s who received an allogeneic stem cell transplant from a related donor, was CMV-positive, and had no GVHD. The graft donor may have contributed some T cells. The rearrangement joins TRBV5-4 to TRBJ2-5; D may be TRBD2 (5 bases). The sample in question was CD4+ T cells sorted from blood, obtained just over 1,900 days after a stem cell transplant with posttransplant cyclophosphamide. CDR3 residues: CASSLREETQYF. As DNA, the CDR3 is TGTGCCAGCAGCTTGAGGGAGGAGACCCAGTACTTC.